Following are 4 T cell receptor beta chains from one sample sequenced in a study of PD-1 blockade in mismatch repair-deficient tumors. Sequencing was performed with immunoSEQ multiplex PCR; in TCRdb, only in-frame clones are kept and a portion is missing. The table records some 97,000 clones, 65% to 85% of them present only once. Here the sequenced sample was peripheral blood, taken about eight months after starting pembrolizumab. These receptors came from an adult with mismatch repair-deficient cancer.

This clone came up once. V usage is TRBV6-1 and J usage is TRBJ1-4, with D unclear. Trimming removed 3 bases from V and 7 bases from J, with 15 bases in between. Germline V gene lookup returns CDR1 MNHNS and CDR2 SASEGT. The CDR3 contains 15 residues. CDR3 residues: CASSELLGMAEKLFF. The DNA of the CDR3 is TGTGCCAGCAGTGAGTTGCTGGGGATGGCTGAAAAACTGTTTTTT.

The V gene is TRBV11-2, the J gene TRBJ2-1, with 8 bases matching TRBD2. The germline V gene has CDR1 SGHAT and CDR2 FQNNGV. Trimming at V came to 0 bases and at J to 1 base, leaving 8 bases not matched to a gene. The CDR3 covers 18 residues. CDR3 nucleotides: TGTGCCAGCAGCTTAGACCCCCCGTTAGCGGGGTCCTACAATGAGCAGTTCTTC. This sequence encodes CASSLDPPLAGSYNEQFF.

The CDR3 region is CASRGHEAFF. CDR3 coding DNA: TGTGCCAGCAGGGGACATGAAGCTTTCTTT. This chain connects TRBV2 to TRBJ1-1; D perhaps matches TRBD1 (6 bases). Trimming took 6 bases from V and 7 from J, leaving 6 bases between them. Per germline, CDR1 SNHLY and CDR2 FYNNEI. The CDR3 totals 10 residues. The whole variable domain, filled in from reference TRBV2 and TRBJ1-1, reads EPEVTQTPSHQVTQMGQEVILRCVPISNHLYFYWYRQILGQKVEFLVSFYNNEISEKSEIFDDQFSVERPDGSNFTLKIRSTKLEDSAMYFCASRGHEAFFGQGTRLTVV.

The rearrangement links TRBV6-6 to TRBJ2-3, with D tentatively TRBD2 (5 bases). V was pared by 6 bases and J by 1 base, with 14 bases between. The CDR3 is 15 amino acids. Germline CDR1 and CDR2: MNHNY and SVGAGI (reference sequence). Written as DNA, the CDR3 is TGTGCCAGCAGGCCGGGAAGGGCAGGCACAGATACGCAGTATTTT. The encoded protein is CASRPGRAGTDTQYF.